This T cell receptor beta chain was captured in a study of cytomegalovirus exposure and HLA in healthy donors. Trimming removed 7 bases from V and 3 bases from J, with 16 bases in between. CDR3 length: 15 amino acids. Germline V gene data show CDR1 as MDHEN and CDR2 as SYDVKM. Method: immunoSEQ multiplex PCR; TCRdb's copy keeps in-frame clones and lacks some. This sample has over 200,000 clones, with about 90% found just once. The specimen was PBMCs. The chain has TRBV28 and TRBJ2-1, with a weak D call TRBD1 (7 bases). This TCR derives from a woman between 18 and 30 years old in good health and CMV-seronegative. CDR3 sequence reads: CASTSRGEVYNEQFF. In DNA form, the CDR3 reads TGTGCCAGCACCAGCAGGGGGGAAGTCTACAATGAGCAGTTCTTC. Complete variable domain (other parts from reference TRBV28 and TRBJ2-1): DVKVTQSSRYLVKRTGEKVFLECVQDMDHENMFWYRQDPGLGLRLIYFSYDVKMKEKGDIPEGYSVSREKKERFSLILESASTNQTSMYLCASTSRGEVYNEQFFGPGTRLTVL.